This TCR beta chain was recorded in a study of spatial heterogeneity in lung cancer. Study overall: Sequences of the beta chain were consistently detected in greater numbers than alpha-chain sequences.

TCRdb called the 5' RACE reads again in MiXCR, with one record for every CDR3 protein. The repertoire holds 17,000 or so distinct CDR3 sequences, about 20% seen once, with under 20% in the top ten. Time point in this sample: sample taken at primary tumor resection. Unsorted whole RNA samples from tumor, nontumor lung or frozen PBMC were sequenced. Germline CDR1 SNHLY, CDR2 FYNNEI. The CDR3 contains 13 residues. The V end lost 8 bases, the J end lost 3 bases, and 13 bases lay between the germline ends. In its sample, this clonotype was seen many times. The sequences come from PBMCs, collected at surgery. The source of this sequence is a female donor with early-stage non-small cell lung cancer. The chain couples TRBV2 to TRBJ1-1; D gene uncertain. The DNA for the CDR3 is TGTGCCAGCCGGCCGAACGGGGACACTGAAGCTTTCTTT. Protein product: CASRPNGDTEAFF.